This T cell receptor beta chain is drawn from a study of cytomegalovirus exposure and HLA in healthy donors. Use of 60 Vbeta and 13 Jbeta primers characterized the PCR. Here immunoSEQ multiplex PCR was the method, and the copy in TCRdb shows in-frame clones only, minus some. Its clone listing holds fewer than 250,000 clones. This CDR3 contains 16 residues. Germline CDR1 is KGHSH and CDR2 is LQKENI. V lost 1 base and J lost 3; bases outside the gene matches: 5. Sequencing used PBMCs. The sequence was collected from a woman aged 25 to 39 in good health and CMV-seropositive. The chain carries TRBV18 and TRBJ2-1, with 8 positions matching TRBD2. The CDR3 nucleotides are TGTGCCAGCTCACCACGAGGCGGGGGGATCTACAATGAGCAGTTCTTC. Protein product: CASSPRGGGIYNEQFF.